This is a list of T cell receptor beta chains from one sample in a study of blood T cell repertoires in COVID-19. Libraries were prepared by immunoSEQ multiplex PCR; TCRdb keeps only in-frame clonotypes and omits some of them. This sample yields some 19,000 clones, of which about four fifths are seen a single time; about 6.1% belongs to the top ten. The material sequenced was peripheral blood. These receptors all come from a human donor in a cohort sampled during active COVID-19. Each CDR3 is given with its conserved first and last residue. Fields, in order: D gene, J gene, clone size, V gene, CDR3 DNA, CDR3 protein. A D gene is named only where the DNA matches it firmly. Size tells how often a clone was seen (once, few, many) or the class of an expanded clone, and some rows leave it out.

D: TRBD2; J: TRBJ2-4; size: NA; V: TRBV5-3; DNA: TGTGCCAGAAGCGTCTCTGGACTAGCGGGAGGGCCCAAAACAAAAAACATTCAGTACTTC; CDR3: CARSVSGLAGGPKTKNIQYF
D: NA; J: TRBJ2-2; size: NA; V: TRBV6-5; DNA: TGTGCCAGCAGTTCCCCGGGGGACACCGGGGAGCTGTTTTTT; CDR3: CASSSPGDTGELFF
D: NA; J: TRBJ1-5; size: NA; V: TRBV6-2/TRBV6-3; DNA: TGTGCCAGCAGTTACGGGGCCAATCAGCCCCAGCATTTT; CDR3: CASSYGANQPQHF
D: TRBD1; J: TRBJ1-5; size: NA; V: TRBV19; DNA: TGTGCCAGTAGTTCTCAGGGGGGTAGCAATCAGCCCCAGCATTTT; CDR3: CASSSQGGSNQPQHF
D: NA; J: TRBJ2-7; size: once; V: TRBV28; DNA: TGTGCCAGCCGGCGACAGAGCAGAATCTTCTCCTACGAGCAGTACTTC; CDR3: CASRRQSRIFSYEQYF
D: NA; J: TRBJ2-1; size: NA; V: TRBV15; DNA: TGTGCCACCAGCAGTGAACAGGGAACCTACAATGAGCAGTTCTTC; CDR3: CATSSEQGTYNEQFF
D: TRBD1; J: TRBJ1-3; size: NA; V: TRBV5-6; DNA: TGTGCCAGCAGCTTGTGGGACAGTGGGGGAAACACCATATATTTT; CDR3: CASSLWDSGGNTIYF
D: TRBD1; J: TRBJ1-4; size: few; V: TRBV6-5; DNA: TGTGCCAGCTCGGACAGGCCAAATGAAAAACTGTTTTTT; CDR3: CASSDRPNEKLFF
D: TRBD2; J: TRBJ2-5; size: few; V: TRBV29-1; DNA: TGCAGCGTTGCCGGGACTAGCGGGGTGAAGGCGGAGACCCAGTACTTC; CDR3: CSVAGTSGVKAETQYF
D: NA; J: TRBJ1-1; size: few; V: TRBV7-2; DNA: TGTGCCAGCCGGGGGGGGGTTAACATGAACACTGAAGCTTTCTTT; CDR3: CASRGGVNMNTEAFF
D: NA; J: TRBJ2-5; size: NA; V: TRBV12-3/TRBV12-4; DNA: TGTGCCAGCAGCATAACAGGGGAGACCCAGTACTTC; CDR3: CASSITGETQYF
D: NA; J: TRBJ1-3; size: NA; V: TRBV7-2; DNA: TGTGCCAGCAGCTTAGCGCCGTTAGCCCTCTCTGGAAACACCATATATTTT; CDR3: CASSLAPLALSGNTIYF
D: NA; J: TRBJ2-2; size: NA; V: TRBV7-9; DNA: TGTGCCAGCAGCCCAACTCCCCTAGGAACGAACACCGGGGAGCTGTTTTTT; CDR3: CASSPTPLGTNTGELFF
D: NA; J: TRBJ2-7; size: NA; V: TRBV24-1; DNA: TGTGCCACCAGTGATTCAGGAGTCGGGAACGAGCAGTACTTC; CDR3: CATSDSGVGNEQYF
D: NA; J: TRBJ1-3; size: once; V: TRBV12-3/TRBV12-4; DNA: TGTGCCAGCAGGACTAGCTCTGGAAACACCATATATTTT; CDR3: CASRTSSGNTIYF
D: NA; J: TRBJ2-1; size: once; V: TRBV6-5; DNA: TGTGCCAGCAGACAGTACAATGAGCAGTTCTTC; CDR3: CASRQYNEQFF
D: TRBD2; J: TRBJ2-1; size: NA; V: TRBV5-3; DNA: TGTGCCAGAAGCCTCGGGACTAGCGGGCCCCTCTACAATGAGCAGTTCTTC; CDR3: CARSLGTSGPLYNEQFF
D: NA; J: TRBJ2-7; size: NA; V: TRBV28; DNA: TGTGCCAGCACCAGGGCAGGGATCAACTACGAGCAGTACTTC; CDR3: CASTRAGINYEQYF
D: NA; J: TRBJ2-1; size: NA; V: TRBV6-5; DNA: TGTGCCAGCAGCACACCCCAGCGGGACAACAATGAGCAGTTCTTC; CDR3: CASSTPQRDNNEQFF
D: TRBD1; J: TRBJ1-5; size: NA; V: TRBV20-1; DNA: TGCAGTGCTAGTGTGGGACAGTATAGCAATCAGCCCCAGCATTTT; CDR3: CSASVGQYSNQPQHF
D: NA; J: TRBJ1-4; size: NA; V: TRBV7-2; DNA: TGTGCCAGCAGCTTACTTGGGATGGGAGATGAAAAACTGTTTTTT; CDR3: CASSLLGMGDEKLFF
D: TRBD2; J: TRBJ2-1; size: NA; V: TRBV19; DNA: TGTGCCAGTAGTACAGCTAGCGGCTCTGTGAATGAGCAGTTCTTC; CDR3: CASSTASGSVNEQFF
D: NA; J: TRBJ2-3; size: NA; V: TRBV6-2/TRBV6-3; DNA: TGTGCCAGCAGTTACTCTACCAGGGTGACAGATACGCAGTATTTT; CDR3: CASSYSTRVTDTQYF
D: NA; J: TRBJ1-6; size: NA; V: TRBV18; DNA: TGTGCCAGCTCACCCGTGAATTCACCCCTCCACTTT; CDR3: CASSPVNSPLHF
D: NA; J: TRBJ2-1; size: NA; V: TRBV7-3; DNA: TGTGCCAGCAGCCTCTACGACAATGAGCAGTTCTTC; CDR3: CASSLYDNEQFF
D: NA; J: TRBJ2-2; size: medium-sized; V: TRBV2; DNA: TGTGCCAGCAGTGCGGGGAACACCGGGGAGCTGTTTTTT; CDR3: CASSAGNTGELFF
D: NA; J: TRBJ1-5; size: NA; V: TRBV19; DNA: TGTGCCAGTAGTATGGGGGTTACAGGGAACCTAAATCAGCCCCAGCATTTT; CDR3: CASSMGVTGNLNQPQHF
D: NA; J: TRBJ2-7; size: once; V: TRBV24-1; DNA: TGTGCCACCAGTGAACAGGCCCCACCCTACGAGCAGTACTTC; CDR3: CATSEQAPPYEQYF
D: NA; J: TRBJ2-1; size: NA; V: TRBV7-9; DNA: TGTGCCAGCAGCCGAACTAACGAGCAGTTCTTC; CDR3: CASSRTNEQFF
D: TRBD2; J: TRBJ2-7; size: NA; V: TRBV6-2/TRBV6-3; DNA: TGTGCCAGCAGTTCTATTCGGACTAGCGGGAACTACTACGAGCAGTACTTC; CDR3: CASSSIRTSGNYYEQYF
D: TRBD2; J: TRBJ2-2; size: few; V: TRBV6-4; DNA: TGTGCCAGCAGTGAAATAGCGGGAGGCGCCGGGGAGCTGTTTTTT; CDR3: CASSEIAGGAGELFF
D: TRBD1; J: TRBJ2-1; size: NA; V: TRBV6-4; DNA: TGTGCCAGCAGTGACTCGGGGACAGCTAATGAGCAGTTCTTC; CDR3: CASSDSGTANEQFF
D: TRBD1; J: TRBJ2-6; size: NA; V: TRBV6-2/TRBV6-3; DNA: TGTGCCAGCAGTTACCTACAGGGGGCGGGAGGGGCCAACGTCCTGACTTTC; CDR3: CASSYLQGAGGANVLTF
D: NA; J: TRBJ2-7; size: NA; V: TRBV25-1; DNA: TGTGCCAGCAGTGAAAGGAGGGGACCGGAAGAGCAGTACTTC; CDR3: CASSERRGPEEQYF
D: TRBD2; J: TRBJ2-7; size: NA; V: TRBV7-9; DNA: TGTGCCAGCAGCCAGGGGTCTAGCGGGTTTTACGAGCAGTACTTC; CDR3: CASSQGSSGFYEQYF
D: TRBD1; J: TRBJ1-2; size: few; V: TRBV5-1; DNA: TGCGCCAGCACGACAGGGCTGACTAACTATGGCTACACCTTC; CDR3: CASTTGLTNYGYTF
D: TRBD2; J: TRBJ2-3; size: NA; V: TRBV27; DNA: TGTGCCAGCAGTTTCCCACTAGCGGGAATAGCAGATACGCAGTATTTT; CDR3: CASSFPLAGIADTQYF
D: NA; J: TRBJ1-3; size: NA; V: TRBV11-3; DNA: TGTGCCAGCAGCTTCCGACGGAGGGCCTCTGGAAACACCATATATTTT; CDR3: CASSFRRRASGNTIYF
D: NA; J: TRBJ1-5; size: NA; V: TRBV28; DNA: TGTGCCAGCAGTTCCGCAGGGGATACTTATCAGCCCCAGCATTTT; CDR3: CASSSAGDTYQPQHF